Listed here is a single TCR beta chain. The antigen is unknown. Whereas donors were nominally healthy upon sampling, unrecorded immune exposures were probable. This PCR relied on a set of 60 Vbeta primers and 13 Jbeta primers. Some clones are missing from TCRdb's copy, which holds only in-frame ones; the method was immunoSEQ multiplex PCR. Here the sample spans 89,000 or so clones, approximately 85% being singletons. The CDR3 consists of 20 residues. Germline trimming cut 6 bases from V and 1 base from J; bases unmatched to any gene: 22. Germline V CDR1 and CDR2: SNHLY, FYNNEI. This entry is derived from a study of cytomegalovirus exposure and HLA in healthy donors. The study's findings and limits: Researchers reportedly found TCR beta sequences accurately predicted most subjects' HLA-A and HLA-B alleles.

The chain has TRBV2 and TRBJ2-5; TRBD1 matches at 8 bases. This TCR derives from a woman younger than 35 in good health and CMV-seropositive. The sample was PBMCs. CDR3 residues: CASSLSGDRLTPSFQETQYF. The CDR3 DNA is TGTGCCAGCAGCCTTTCCGGGGACAGGCTAACTCCTAGCTTCCAAGAGACCCAGTACTTC.